This T cell receptor beta chain emerged from a study of shared clonotypes between healthy human individuals. This clone was detected ten times or more. Its target is not known. Findings and caveats of the study: Few donors limited the genetic and exposure-history diversity represented.

Trimming took off 5 bases at V and 11 bases at J, with 21 bases between the two ends. The germline CDR1 and CDR2 sequences are SGHTA and FQGTGA. The CDR3 has 14 amino acids. Only in-frame clones appear in the TCRdb table, and some are missing; sequencing was by immunoSEQ multiplex PCR. The sample holds some 92,000 clones, roughly 45% seen once. Sample: PBMCs. The rearrangement links TRBV7-3 to TRBJ2-5, with a weak D call TRBD1 (6 bases). The sequence was collected from a woman aged 35 to 49 in good health. Some clones in this sample may be carry-over from other donors' samples. The CDR3 DNA is TGTGCCAGCAGCCCTACCGGGACAAGTACCGCGCAGTACTTC. Amino acids: CASSPTGTSTAQYF.